This TCR beta chain was captured by sequencing in a study of patients and donors after allogeneic stem cell transplantation. CDR3 length equals 15 residues. CDR1 and CDR2 from the germline V gene are SEHNR and FQNEAQ (reference sequence). V lost 5 bases, J lost 4 bases, and 5 bases stayed unmatched. MiXCR was run by TCRdb on the RT-PCR reads, yielding one entry per CDR3 protein. Seen here are about a million distinct CDR3 sequences, roughly 17% observed once, and the top ten hold approximately 5.9%. The origin of this receptor is a human donor who was either an allogeneic HSCT recipient or a stem cell or donor lymphocyte infusion donor (not recorded which). It is not recorded whose cells these are; they may come from a transplant donor. This sequence joins TRBV7-9 and TRBJ2-3; 11 bases map to TRBD2. Material for sequencing was blood, either unsorted or a sorted T cell fraction (not recorded which). Here the CDR3 DNA reads TGTGCCAGCAGCAATAGCGGGGGGGCCGCAGATACGCAGTATTTT. Encoded protein: CASSNSGGAADTQYF.